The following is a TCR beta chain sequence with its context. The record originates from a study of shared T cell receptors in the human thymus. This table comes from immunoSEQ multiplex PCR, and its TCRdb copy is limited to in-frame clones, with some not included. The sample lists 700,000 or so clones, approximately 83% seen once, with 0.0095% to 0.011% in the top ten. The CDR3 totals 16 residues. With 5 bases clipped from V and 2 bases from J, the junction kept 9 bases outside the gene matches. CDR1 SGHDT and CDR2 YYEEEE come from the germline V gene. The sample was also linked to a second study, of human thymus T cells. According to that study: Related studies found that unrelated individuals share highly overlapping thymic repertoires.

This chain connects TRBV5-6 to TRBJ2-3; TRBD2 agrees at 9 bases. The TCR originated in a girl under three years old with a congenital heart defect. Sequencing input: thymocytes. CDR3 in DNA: TGTGCCAGCAGACTCTACCTAGCGGGGACCACAGATACGCAGTATTTT. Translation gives CASRLYLAGTTDTQYF.